This T cell receptor beta chain was documented in a study of T cell repertoires in cytomegalovirus infection. About the research overall: The authors relied on CMV epitopes, both recently identified HLA-C-restricted and well-studied HLA-B-restricted. A matching HLA type, together with CMV infection, was signaled by public TCR beta signatures.

Note on this clonotype: Its antigen is currently unknown.

Study results and limitations: Ex vivo, HLA-C-restricted CMV-specific TCR beta clonotypes prevailed over the rest of the response. Cumulated frequencies of public TCR beta families served to identify carriers of CMV plus the relevant HLA.

TCRdb analysed the reads with MiXCR anew, one entry per CDR3 protein. Of 600,000 to 700,000 distinct CDR3 sequences detected, approximately 33% appear once; the ten largest clones hold about 18%. The V gene lost 1 base and the J gene lost 3 bases, with 16 bases spanning the gap. This CDR3 has 16 amino acids. The V call is TRBV12-3 or TRBV12-4, the J call TRBJ2-7; D assignment may be TRBD1 or TRBD2 (5 bases each). Specimen: cultured PBMCs, collected from culture after CMV antigen stimulation. The receptor was derived from a human donor in good health (CMV status not recorded). Some clones in this sample may be carry-over from other donors' samples. The CDR3 region is CASSLEHPGPHYEQYF. The DNA for the CDR3 is TGTGCCAGCAGTTTAGAGCACCCGGGACCCCACTACGAGCAGTACTTC.